Each of the 16 T cell receptor beta chains below was sequenced from the same sample in a study of beta chain features in type 1 diabetes. Study-wide findings and caveats: Among all four CD4+ subsets, Type 1 diabetes patients had TCRB CDR3s that were moderately but significantly shorter.

These receptors have no known antigen. As every portion of the isolated RNA was reverse transcribed, the sequencing read expressed TCRB transcripts. Method: immunoSEQ multiplex PCR; TCRdb's copy keeps in-frame clones and lacks some. The sample lists about 280,000 clones, 15% occurring once. Input material: naive CD4+ T cells from blood. The receptor source for this set is a man between 18 and 35 years old with type 1 diabetes.

This clone has only a few counts. DNA for the CDR3: TGTGCCACCGCAACAGGGGGGCGGTCCTACAATGAGCAGTTCTTC. Translating it yields CATATGGRSYNEQFF. V gene TRBV15 combines with J gene TRBJ2-1; 8 positions agree with TRBD1. From germline, CDR1 is LNHNV and CDR2 YYDKDF (reference sequence). CDR3 length equals 15 residues. Trimming at V came to 8 bases and at J to 1 base, leaving 7 bases not matched to a gene.

In DNA form, the CDR3 reads TGTGCCAGCTCGCAGGGGGGCCGCACTGAAGCTTTCTTT. Its translation is CASSQGGRTEAFF. The chain carries TRBV18 and TRBJ1-1; 7 bases agree with TRBD1. After removal of 6 bases from V and 4 bases from J, the junction contained 5 bases not matched to a gene. CDR3 size: 13 residues. In germline, CDR1 is KGHSH, CDR2 LQKENI.

The genes are TRBV6-7 and TRBJ2-6, with D possibly TRBD1 on 5 matching bases. TRBV6-7 is assigned to the ORF class and has an uncertain function. CDR3 size: 17 residues. V was pared by 6 bases and J by 2 bases, with 17 bases between. DNA for the CDR3: TGTGCCAGCAGACTAAATCACAAGGGGCCTGGGGCCAACGTCCTGACTTTC. This gives the protein CASRLNHKGPGANVLTF.

Worth noting for this clone: This same CDR3 is encoded by further DNA sequences in the sample. The chain links TRBV9 to TRBJ1-3; 7 bases agree with TRBD1. The CDR3 has 15 residues. CDR1 SGDLS and CDR2 YYNGEE come from the germline V gene. Germline trimming cut 0 bases from V and 4 bases from J; bases unmatched to any gene: 4. CDR3 DNA: TGTGCCAGCAGCGTAGAGGGGGCGCGGGGAAACACCATATATTTT. Translation gives CASSVEGARGNTIYF. The whole variable domain, filled in from reference TRBV9 and TRBJ1-3, reads DSGVTQTPKHLITATGQRVTLRCSPRSGDLSVYWYQQSLDQGLQFLIQYYNGEERAKGNILERFSAQQFPDLHSELNLSSLELGDSALYFCASSVEGARGNTIYFGEGSWLTVV.

This clone showed up just a few times. In DNA, the CDR3 is TGTGCCAGCAGCTTAGAACTAGCGAGAAGCAACAATGAGCAGTTCTTC. Translation: CASSLELARSNNEQFF. The V gene is TRBV11-2, the J gene TRBJ2-1, with TRBD2 matching over 7 bases. The CDR3 runs 16 residues. V trimming: 0 bases; J trimming: 5 bases; junction bases outside the gene matches: 7. CDR1 and CDR2 from the germline V gene are SGHAT and FQNNGV.

This clone showed up just a few times. The V gene is TRBV30, the J gene TRBJ1-5; D may be TRBD1 (5 bases). Trimming removed 0 bases from V and 6 bases from J, with 15 bases in between. There are 15 residues in the CDR3. From germline, CDR1 is GTSNPN and CDR2 SVGIG (reference sequence). The CDR3 region is CAWSVRTGPGQPQHF. The CDR3 nucleotides are TGTGCCTGGAGTGTACGCACAGGCCCCGGTCAGCCCCAGCATTTT. Using reference TRBV30 and TRBJ1-5 for the parts outside the CDR3, the full variable domain is SQTIHQWPATLVQPVGSPLSLECTVEGTSNPNLYWYRQAAGRGLQLLFYSVGIGQISSEVPQNLSASRPQDRQFILSSKKLLLSDSGFYLCAWSVRTGPGQPQHFGDGTRLSIL.

About this clone itself: The sample has other DNA sequences that encode this CDR3 too. V and J are TRBV28 and TRBJ2-3; the D is unclear. Trimming left V 3 bases short and J 6 bases short, with 4 bases between. CDR3 length: 11 amino acids. Per the germline V gene, CDR1 is MDHEN and CDR2 is SYDVKM. The CDR3 DNA sequence: TGTGCCAGCAGTTTGCGGGATACGCAGTATTTT. Translating gives CASSLRDTQYF. Drawing the rest from reference TRBV28 and TRBJ2-3, the complete variable domain is DVKVTQSSRYLVKRTGEKVFLECVQDMDHENMFWYRQDPGLGLRLIYFSYDVKMKEKGDIPEGYSVSREKKERFSLILESASTNQTSMYLCASSLRDTQYFGPGTRLTVL.

The chain employs TRBV30 and TRBJ2-5; 7 bases fit TRBD2. This CDR3 contains 16 residues. The junction had 10 bases not matched to a gene; V was cut back by 1 base and J by 2 bases. Germline lookup yields CDR1 GTSNPN and CDR2 SVGIG (reference sequence). The CDR3 spells CAWSGLRGFDQETQYF. The CDR3 DNA sequence: TGTGCCTGGAGTGGATTGCGGGGGTTCGATCAAGAGACCCAGTACTTC.

The chain links TRBV5-1 to TRBJ1-1, with D maybe TRBD1 (5 bases). The germline gives CDR1 SGHRS, CDR2 YFSETQ. V was shortened by 3 bases and J by 5 bases, with 26 bases between the two germline ends. The CDR3 runs 18 residues. CDR3 sequence (DNA): TGCGCCAGCAGCTCCTTGTCGGGTTCCTCAGGGCTCCGGACTGAAGCTTTCTTT. Its translation: CASSSLSGSSGLRTEAFF. Combining the CDR3 with reference TRBV5-1 and TRBJ1-1 gives the whole variable domain KAGVTQTPRYLIKTRGQQVTLSCSPISGHRSVSWYQQTPGQGLQFLFEYFSETQRNKGNFPGRFSGRQFSNSRSEMNVSTLELGDSALYLCASSSLSGSSGLRTEAFFGQGTRLTVV.

This chain connects TRBV4-1 to TRBJ1-2; the D is unclear. Germline lookup yields CDR1 MGHRA and CDR2 YSYEKL. V was cut by 0 bases and J by 5 bases, with 13 bases left in between. CDR3 length equals 15 residues. The CDR3 DNA follows: TGCGCCAGCAGCCAAGAAAGTCGGCAGCGGTATGGCTACACCTTC. It yields the protein CASSQESRQRYGYTF.

The rearrangement joins TRBV9 to TRBJ2-5; TRBD1 is a possible D gene (7 bases). The CDR3 is 15 residues long. The germline gives CDR1 SGDLS, CDR2 YYNGEE. Trimming removed 4 bases at V and 3 bases at J, with 16 bases between. The CDR3 protein is CASSSGGGREETQYF. As DNA, the CDR3 is TGTGCCAGCAGCTCCGGAGGGGGCAGGGAAGAGACCCAGTACTTC.

This chain uses TRBV7-2 with TRBJ2-3; TRBD2 agrees at 12 bases. The CDR3 is made up of 17 amino acids. The ends lost 3 bases at V and 8 bases at J; junction bases unmatched: 12. Germline V CDR1 and CDR2: SGHTA, FQGNSA. In DNA, the CDR3 is TGTGCCAGCAGCTTCACTAGCGGGAGGACCCAATATGGTACGCAGTATTTT. Translated, it gives CASSFTSGRTQYGTQYF.

Only a few counts were recorded for this clone. The chain is built from TRBV28 and TRBJ2-1, with D possibly being TRBD2 (5 bases). Germline CDR1 is MDHEN and CDR2 is SYDVKM. CDR3 size: 12 residues. V lost 4 bases to trimming and J lost 12 bases, with 13 bases between them. CDR3 in amino acids: CASSYGIDGQFF. The CDR3 region has the DNA TGTGCCAGCAGTTACGGGATAGATGGGCAGTTCTTC.

This chain connects TRBV28 to TRBJ2-7; 12 nucleotides match TRBD2. CDR1 and CDR2 from the germline V gene are MDHEN and SYDVKM. The CDR3 consists of 16 residues. Trimming cost V 5 bases and J 2 bases; bases outside gene matches: 7. CDR3 in amino acids: CASSTPASGRAYEQYF. As DNA, the CDR3 is TGTGCCAGCAGTACCCCTGCTAGCGGGAGGGCCTACGAGCAGTACTTC.

The sample holds a few counts of this clone. This chain joins TRBV19 and TRBJ1-2; D gene ambiguous. The CDR3 totals 14 residues. Per the germline V gene, CDR1 is LNHDA and CDR2 is SQIVND (reference sequence). The V and J ends lost 7 bases and 4 bases respectively, with 16 bases between them. CDR3 loop: CASTTPPAVYGYTF. CDR3 coding DNA: TGTGCCAGTACCACCCCACCGGCGGTCTATGGCTACACCTTC.

This sequence joins TRBV6-1 and TRBJ1-6; D remains unclear. Trimming left V 8 bases short and J 9 bases short, with 14 bases between. The germline CDR1 and CDR2 sequences are MNHNS and SASEGT. This CDR3 comprises 13 residues. CDR3 residues: CASREDPGSPLHF. The CDR3 nucleotides are TGTGCCAGCCGGGAGGACCCAGGTTCACCCCTCCACTTT.